The 26 T cell receptor beta chains in this list originate from one sample, sequenced in a study of T cells of healthy individuals. Each CDR3 protein gets one entry after TCRdb re-called the 5' RACE reads with MiXCR. The table has tens of thousands of distinct CDR3 sequences, roughly 14% seen once. These receptor sequences come from a human donor in good health.

This clonotype was seen only a few times. This chain links TRBV2 with TRBJ2-2; 8 bases fit TRBD2. The V segment lost 10 bases and the J segment 7 bases; nucleotides outside the gene matches: 14. Per the germline V gene, CDR1 is SNHLY and CDR2 is FYNNEI. There are 15 residues in the CDR3. CDR3 sequence (DNA): TGTGCCACCCAAGGACCGGGGGGGCGAGGCGGGGAGCTGTTTTTT. It encodes CATQGPGGRGGELFF.

By share, this clonotype ranks as medium-sized. This chain links TRBV5-5 with TRBJ1-2; no clear D gene. CDR3 length: 17 residues. The germline CDR1 and CDR2 sequences are SGHKS and YYEKEE (reference sequence). V lost 4 bases and J lost 0, with 19 bases in between. In DNA form, the CDR3 reads TGTGCCAGCAGCCATCCCACCGGGAGCCAATCTAACTATGGCTACACCTTC. Translated, it gives CASSHPTGSQSNYGYTF.

This clonotype came up many times. The chain carries TRBV5-1 and TRBJ2-1; TRBD1 is a possible D gene (6 bases). The CDR3 is 14 amino acids. Trimming shortened V by 2 bases and J by 6 bases, and 12 bases separated the two germline ends. CDR1 is SGHRS, CDR2 YFSETQ, per germline. The CDR3 is CASSLWDTPNEQFF. The DNA of the CDR3 is TGCGCCAGCAGCTTATGGGACACACCCAATGAGCAGTTCTTC. Using reference TRBV5-1 and TRBJ2-1 for the parts outside the CDR3, the full variable domain is KAGVTQTPRYLIKTRGQQVTLSCSPISGHRSVSWYQQTPGQGLQFLFEYFSETQRNKGNFPGRFSGRQFSNSRSEMNVSTLELGDSALYLCASSLWDTPNEQFFGPGTRLTVL.

The chain uses TRBV20-1 and TRBJ1-1; 10 bases match TRBD1. V lost 5 bases, J lost 3 bases, and 3 bases stayed unmatched. CDR1 and CDR2 from the germline V gene are DFQATT and SNEGSKA (reference sequence). CDR3 size: 13 residues. The CDR3 spells CSAQGQGYTEAFF. The CDR3 coding sequence is TGCAGTGCTCAGGGACAGGGGTACACTGAAGCTTTCTTT.

This sequence joins TRBV7-2 and TRBJ2-2; a weak D match, TRBD2 (7 bases). The germline gives CDR1 SGHTA, CDR2 FQGNSA. CDR3 length: 16 amino acids. The V and J ends lost 4 bases and 4 bases respectively, with 16 bases between them. CDR3 nucleotides: TGTGCCAGCAGCTCCCTGGGGGGAGGGGGCACCGGGGAGCTGTTTTTT. The encoded protein is CASSSLGGGGTGELFF.

The V call is TRBV4-1, the J call TRBJ2-4, with 7 bases aligning to TRBD1. The CDR3 extends over 17 amino acids. V shed 3 bases and J 3 bases; nucleotides not matched to a gene: 11. Per germline, CDR1 MGHRA and CDR2 YSYEKL. CDR3: CASSHLLRQGDKNIQYF. CDR3 nucleotide sequence: TGCGCCAGCAGCCACCTCCTCCGACAGGGCGACAAAAACATTCAGTACTTC.

In its sample, this clonotype was seen a few times. V and J are TRBV27 and TRBJ1-2; D gene unclear. Looked up from germline, CDR1 is MNHEY and CDR2 is SMNVEV (reference sequence). This CDR3 comprises 11 residues. Trimming removed 6 bases from V and 2 bases from J, with 4 bases in between. The CDR3 spells CASRSNYGYTF. Written as DNA, the CDR3 is TGTGCCAGCAGGTCGAACTATGGCTACACCTTC.

The chain links TRBV6-1 to TRBJ2-7; D perhaps matches TRBD2 (5 bases). This CDR3 has 15 residues. The germline CDR1 and CDR2 sequences are MNHNS and SASEGT. V was trimmed by 5 bases and J by 3 bases, leaving 17 bases between them. CDR3 in DNA: TGTGCCAGCAGTCACCGTGAGGGTTTGGGCTACGAGCAGTACTTC. Translation: CASSHREGLGYEQYF.

This clonotype came up once. This sequence joins TRBV5-1 and TRBJ2-1, with 7 bases identical to TRBD1. The CDR3 runs to 15 residues. After removal of 3 bases from V and 2 bases from J, the junction contained 5 bases not matched to a gene. Germline V gene lookup returns CDR1 SGHRS and CDR2 YFSETQ. CDR3 in DNA: TGCGCCAGCAGCTACGGACAGGACGCCTACAATGAGCAGTTCTTC. Its protein is CASSYGQDAYNEQFF.

The genes are TRBV5-1 and TRBJ1-1; D gene unclear. There are 14 residues in the CDR3. The germline CDR1 and CDR2 sequences are SGHRS and YFSETQ. V was shortened by 3 bases and J by 1 base, with 10 bases between the two germline ends. CDR3 protein: CASSSIGSNTEAFF. The DNA for the CDR3 is TGCGCCAGCAGCTCGATCGGCTCGAACACTGAAGCTTTCTTT.

This clonotype was seen repeatedly, ten times or more. The chain carries TRBV10-3 and TRBJ1-1, with unresolved D. Germline CDR1 and CDR2: ENHRY and SYGVKD. Deletions cut 6 bases from V and 4 bases from J, with 9 bases between. The CDR3 runs 12 residues. CDR3 DNA sequence: TGTGCCATCAGCCTTGACACCACTGAAGCTTTCTTT. Its protein is CAISLDTTEAFF.

V gene TRBV9 combines with J gene TRBJ2-7; TRBD1 matches at 8 bases. The CDR3 sequence is 16 residues long. Germline V gene data show CDR1 as SGDLS and CDR2 as YYNGEE. Losses at the gene ends were 4 bases for V and 0 bases for J; bases not matched to a gene: 9. The CDR3 coding sequence is TGTGCCAGCAGCATTGGGACAGGTGCCCACTCCTACGAGCAGTACTTC. Protein product: CASSIGTGAHSYEQYF.

The sample holds many counts of this clonotype. This sequence joins TRBV20-1 and TRBJ2-7; D remains ambiguous. The V end was cut by 0 bases, the J end by 8 bases, with 23 bases between. The CDR3 runs to 16 residues. The germline CDR1 and CDR2 sequences are DFQATT and SNEGSKA (reference sequence). The CDR3 spells CSARDSRRPQNPKQYF. The CDR3 nucleotides are TGCAGTGCTAGAGATTCGCGACGGCCCCAAAATCCAAAGCAGTACTTC.

This clonotype was detected ten times or more. The V and J genes are TRBV20-1 and TRBJ2-7, with 7 bases lining up with TRBD2. The trim removed 1 base at V and 11 bases at J, leaving 5 bases unmatched. The V gene's germline CDR1 is DFQATT and CDR2 SNEGSKA (reference sequence). The CDR3 has 11 residues. CDR3 residues: CSARGEGEKYF. The CDR3 nucleotides read TGCAGTGCTAGAGGGGAGGGAGAGAAGTACTTC.

This clonotype appeared many times. The chain combines TRBV5-6 with TRBJ2-7; TRBD2 matches 11 bases. Losses at the gene ends were 4 bases for V and 3 bases for J; bases not matched to a gene: 3. The CDR3 is 14 residues long. CDR1 is SGHDT, CDR2 YYEEEE, per germline. The CDR3 sequence: CASSPGTSGYEQYF. DNA for the CDR3: TGTGCCAGCAGCCCTGGGACTAGCGGCTACGAGCAGTACTTC.

This chain joins TRBV25-1 and TRBJ1-2, with D perhaps matching TRBD1 (6 bases). The V gene's germline CDR1 is MGHDK and CDR2 SYGVNS. CDR3 length equals 14 residues. The V and J ends lost 6 bases and 5 bases respectively, with 16 bases between them. CDR3 sequence reads: CASRSTGRPYGYTF. CDR3 bases: TGTGCCAGCAGAAGCACAGGGCGACCTTATGGCTACACCTTC.

The V call is TRBV5-1, the J call TRBJ2-5; TRBD2 agrees at 8 bases. The CDR3 has 15 residues. Trimming cost V 1 base and J 2 bases; bases outside gene matches: 4. The V gene's germline CDR1 is SGHRS and CDR2 YFSETQ. This CDR3 is CASSLIAGRQETQYF. The CDR3 coding sequence is TGCGCCAGCAGCTTGATAGCGGGGCGTCAAGAGACCCAGTACTTC.

This clonotype was counted between two and nine times. The chain recombines TRBV12-3 or TRBV12-4 with TRBJ2-1, with D tentatively TRBD2 (6 bases). Trimming pared 6 bases from V and 0 bases from J, leaving 12 bases between. This CDR3 has 15 residues. CDR3 coding DNA: TGTGCCAGCAGCGCCGGGACTCCCTCCTACAATGAGCAGTTCTTC. It is translated as CASSAGTPSYNEQFF.

This clonotype was detected ten times or more. The chain carries TRBV5-1 and TRBJ2-1; the D gene is possibly TRBD1 (6 bases). The CDR3 extends over 14 amino acids. V was shortened by 3 bases and J by 7 bases, with 14 bases between the two germline ends. CDR1 and CDR2 (germline): SGHRS, YFSETQ. Here the CDR3 DNA reads TGCGCCAGCAGCTCCGGGACATCGGGGAATGAGCAGTTCTTC. The encoded protein is CASSSGTSGNEQFF.

The genes are TRBV10-3 and TRBJ1-1; D gene uncertain. Germline CDR1 ENHRY, CDR2 SYGVKD. The CDR3 contains 14 residues. Trimming cost V 4 bases and J 1 base, with 10 bases left between them. The chain's CDR3 is CAISVGVPNTEAFF. CDR3 nucleotide sequence: TGTGCCATCAGTGTAGGAGTCCCGAACACTGAAGCTTTCTTT.

The chain employs TRBV12-3 or TRBV12-4 and TRBJ2-6; D unresolved. The CDR3 extends over 18 amino acids. V lost 1 base, J lost 0 bases, and 13 bases lay in between. CDR3 DNA sequence: TGTGCCAGCAGTTTAGTCTTGCTCAGCACCTCTGGGGCCAACGTCCTGACTTTC. It encodes CASSLVLLSTSGANVLTF.

The table lists this clonotype with many counts. The chain links TRBV12-5 to TRBJ1-3; D possibly corresponds to TRBD1 (6 bases). CDR3 length equals 15 residues. V shed 5 bases and J shed 4 bases, with 15 bases lying between them. Germline V gene data show CDR1 as LGHNT and CDR2 as FRNRAP. The CDR3 here is CASGTEQGLGNTIYF. CDR3 in DNA: TGTGCTAGTGGTACCGAACAGGGATTAGGAAACACCATATATTTT.

This clonotype was observed many times. This sequence joins TRBV7-9 and TRBJ2-5, with 14 bases fitting TRBD2. The CDR3 has 16 residues. CDR1 and CDR2 (germline): SEHNR, FQNEAQ (reference sequence). J gave up 4 bases and V 6 bases, and 7 bases lay outside the gene matches. CDR3 sequence: CASSSGLAGGVETQYF. The CDR3 DNA sequence: TGTGCCAGCAGTTCTGGACTAGCGGGAGGCGTAGAGACCCAGTACTTC.

The V and J genes are TRBV15 and TRBJ2-1; 7 bases are a match to TRBD1. The V segment lost 1 base and the J segment 4 bases; nucleotides outside the gene matches: 13. CDR1 is LNHNV and CDR2 is YYDKDF in the germline V gene (reference sequence). CDR3 length: 18 amino acids. The CDR3 DNA sequence: TGTGCCACCAGCAGAGGAGTTGAATGGGGGACAGCTTACAATGAGCAGTTCTTC. Residues: CATSRGVEWGTAYNEQFF.

The rearrangement joins TRBV20-1 to TRBJ1-1; 9 positions agree with TRBD1. The junction had 3 bases not matched to a gene; V was cut back by 1 base and J by 0 bases. The CDR3 covers 15 residues. In germline, CDR1 is DFQATT, CDR2 SNEGSKA (reference sequence). CDR3 residues: CSARARQGVNTEAFF. The CDR3 nucleotides are TGCAGTGCTAGAGCCCGACAGGGGGTGAACACTGAAGCTTTCTTT.

A few counts support this clonotype. The J gene is TRBJ2-1, the V gene TRBV12-5, with a weak D call TRBD1 (6 bases). Germline lookup yields CDR1 LGHNT and CDR2 FRNRAP. V lost 7 bases and J lost 0, with 10 bases in between. The CDR3 spans 14 residues. The CDR3, as DNA: TGTGCTAGTGCTAAGGACAGCTCCTACAATGAGCAGTTCTTC. Its translation is CASAKDSSYNEQFF.